The 8 T cell receptor beta chains reported below all come from one sample, sequenced in a study of OX40 agonist ivuxolimab in advanced cancers. Method: immunoSEQ multiplex PCR; TCRdb's copy keeps in-frame clones and lacks some. The table has roughly 67,000 clones, under 95% seen once; the top ten hold under 10%. Here the sequenced sample was CD4+ or CD8+ T cells sorted from blood, taken in a trial of the OX40 agonist ivuxolimab. Every receptor here comes from an adult with an advanced solid tumor such as melanoma, head and neck, liver or kidney cancer.

The J gene is TRBJ1-2, the V gene TRBV6-5; tentative D call: TRBD1 (5 bases). This CDR3 comprises 12 residues. Trimming pared 7 bases from V and 4 bases from J, leaving 10 bases between. In germline, CDR1 is MNHEY, CDR2 SVGAGI. The CDR3 sequence: CASIDRTYGYTF. The CDR3 DNA follows: TGTGCCAGCATAGACAGAACCTATGGCTACACCTTC.

The chain is built from TRBV11-3 and TRBJ2-7, with D possibly TRBD2 on 5 matching bases. The CDR3 loop spans 13 amino acids. In germline, CDR1 is SGHNT, CDR2 YENEEA. V lost 2 bases to trimming and J lost 6 bases, with 11 bases between them. Here the CDR3 DNA reads TGTGCCAGCAGCTTAAGAGGGTTCGGCGAGCAGTACTTC. It is translated as CASSLRGFGEQYF.

The rearrangement joins TRBV7-6 to TRBJ2-6; no definite D call. Trimming left V 1 base short and J 4 bases short, with 14 bases between. CDR3 size: 17 residues. CDR1 is SGHVS and CDR2 is FNYEAQ in the germline V gene. The CDR3 nucleotides are TGTGCCAGCAGCTTAGAAGTCTCCCTTGGCGGGGCCAACGTCCTGACTTTC. Translated: CASSLEVSLGGANVLTF.

The gene calls are TRBV30 and TRBJ1-5, with D possibly being TRBD1 (5 bases). CDR3 size: 13 residues. Germline V gene sequence: CDR1 GTSNPN, CDR2 SVGIG (reference sequence). Trimming left V 7 bases short and J 4 bases short, with 14 bases between. The CDR3 reads CASRSRENQPQHF. The CDR3 region has the DNA TGTGCCTCAAGGTCCAGGGAGAATCAGCCCCAGCATTTT.

This clone was seen only a few times. The V gene is TRBV7-9, the J gene TRBJ1-5; 7 bases align to TRBD1. This CDR3 contains 15 residues. V was pared by 4 bases and J by 2 bases, with 5 bases of the junction left unmatched. CDR1 is SEHNR and CDR2 is FQNEAQ in the germline V gene (reference sequence). In nucleotides, the CDR3 is TGTGCCAGCAGCTCCACCGGGACAGGCAATCAGCCCCAGCATTTT. This encodes CASSSTGTGNQPQHF.

The rearrangement links TRBV7-2 to TRBJ1-5, with D maybe TRBD1 (6 bases). Germline CDR1 SGHTA, CDR2 FQGNSA. The CDR3 is made up of 19 amino acids. Trimming removed 1 base from V and 1 base from J, with 20 bases in between. CDR3 coding DNA: TGTGCCAGCAGCTTAGGTCGGTTAGGGGGGGCGCGAAGCAATCAGCCCCAGCATTTT. It specifies CASSLGRLGGARSNQPQHF.

This CDR3 reads CASSQGLGLAGPDTQYF. Written as DNA, the CDR3 is TGCGCCAGCAGCCAGGGGCTGGGCCTAGCGGGGCCAGATACGCAGTATTTT. The J gene is TRBJ2-3, the V gene TRBV4-3; 9 nucleotides line up with TRBD2. The CDR3 length is 17 residues. Germline CDR1 is LGHNA and CDR2 is YSLEER. After removal of 3 bases from V and 4 bases from J, the junction contained 11 bases not matched to a gene.

The chain joins TRBV25-1 to TRBJ1-2; D remains unclear. The V end lost 0 bases, the J end lost 1 base, and 15 bases lay between the germline ends. CDR1 is MGHDK, CDR2 SYGVNS, per germline. The CDR3 covers 17 residues. Here the CDR3 reads CASSEYRMGEINYGYTF. CDR3 sequence (DNA): TGTGCCAGCAGTGAATATCGTATGGGAGAAATTAACTATGGCTACACCTTC.